This TCR beta chain was recovered during a study of neurological immune-mediated disorders. Study observations and caveats: Subjects shared no identical expanded-clone CDR3 amino acid sequences, suggesting private TCR-beta repertoires in all groups.

This clonotype was recorded at least ten times. The target antigen is unknown. The sample's time point: longitudinal time-point 2. TCRdb redid the calling of the 5' RACE reads with MiXCR, one entry per CDR3 protein. The sample lists roughly 48,000 distinct CDR3 sequences, 13% occurring once. V shed 6 bases and J shed 4 bases, with 6 bases lying between them. The CDR3 runs to 10 residues. CDR1 is DFQATT, CDR2 SNEGSKA, per germline (reference sequence). The sequence was collected from a male donor with HTLV-1-associated myelopathy (HAM/TSP). The material sequenced was PBMCs. The gene calls are TRBV20-1 and TRBJ1-1, with D hard to call. CDR3 amino acids: CSALRTEAFF. CDR3 nucleotide sequence: TGCAGTGCCCTTCGCACTGAAGCTTTCTTT.